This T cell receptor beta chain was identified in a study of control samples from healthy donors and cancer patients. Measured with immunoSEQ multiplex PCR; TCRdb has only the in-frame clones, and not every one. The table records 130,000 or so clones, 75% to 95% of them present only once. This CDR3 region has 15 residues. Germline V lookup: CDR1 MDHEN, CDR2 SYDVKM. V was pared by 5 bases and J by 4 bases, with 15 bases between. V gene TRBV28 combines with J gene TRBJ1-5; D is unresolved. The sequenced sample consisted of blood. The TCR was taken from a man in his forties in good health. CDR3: CASSAPGIGNQPQHF. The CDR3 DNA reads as TGTGCCAGCAGTGCCCCCGGGATAGGGAATCAGCCCCAGCATTTT.